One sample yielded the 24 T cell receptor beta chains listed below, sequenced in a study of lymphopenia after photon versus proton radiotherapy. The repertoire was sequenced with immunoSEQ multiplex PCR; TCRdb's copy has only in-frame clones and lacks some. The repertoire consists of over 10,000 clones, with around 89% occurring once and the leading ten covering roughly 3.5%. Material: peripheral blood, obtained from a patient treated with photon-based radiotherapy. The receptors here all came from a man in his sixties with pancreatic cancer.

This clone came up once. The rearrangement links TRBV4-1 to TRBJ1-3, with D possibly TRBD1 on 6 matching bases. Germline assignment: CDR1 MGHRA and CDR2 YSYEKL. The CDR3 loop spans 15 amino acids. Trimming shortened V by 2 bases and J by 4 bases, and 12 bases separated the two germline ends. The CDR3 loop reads CASSQSFGGGNTIYF. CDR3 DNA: TGCGCCAGCAGCCAATCCTTCGGGGGCGGAAACACCATATATTTT.

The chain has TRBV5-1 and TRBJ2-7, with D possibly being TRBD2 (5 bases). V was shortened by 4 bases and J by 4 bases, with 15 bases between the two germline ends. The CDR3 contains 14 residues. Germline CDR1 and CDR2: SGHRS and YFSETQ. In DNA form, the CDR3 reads TGCGCCAGCAGCGACGGACGGGGATCTTACGAGCAGTACTTC. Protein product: CASSDGRGSYEQYF.

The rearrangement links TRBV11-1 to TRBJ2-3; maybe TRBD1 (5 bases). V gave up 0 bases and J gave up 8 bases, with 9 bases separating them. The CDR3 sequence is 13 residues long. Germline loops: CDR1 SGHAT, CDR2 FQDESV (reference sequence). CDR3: CASSLAWTSTQYF. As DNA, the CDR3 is TGTGCCAGCAGCTTAGCGTGGACATCTACGCAGTATTTT.

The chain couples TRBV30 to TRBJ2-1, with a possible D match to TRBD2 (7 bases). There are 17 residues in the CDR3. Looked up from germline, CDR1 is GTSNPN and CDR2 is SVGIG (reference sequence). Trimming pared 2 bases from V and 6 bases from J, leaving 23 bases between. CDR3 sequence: CAWSPLVGGGASNEQFF. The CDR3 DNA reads TGTGCCTGGAGTCCTCTAGTCGGAGGGGGGGCCAGCAATGAGCAGTTCTTC.

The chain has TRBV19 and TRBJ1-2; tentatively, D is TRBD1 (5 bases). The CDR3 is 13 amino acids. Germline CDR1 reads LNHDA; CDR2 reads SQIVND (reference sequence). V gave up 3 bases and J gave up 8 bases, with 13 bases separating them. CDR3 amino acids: CASSIGTVPGYTF. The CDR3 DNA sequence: TGTGCCAGTAGTATCGGGACCGTTCCGGGCTACACCTTC.

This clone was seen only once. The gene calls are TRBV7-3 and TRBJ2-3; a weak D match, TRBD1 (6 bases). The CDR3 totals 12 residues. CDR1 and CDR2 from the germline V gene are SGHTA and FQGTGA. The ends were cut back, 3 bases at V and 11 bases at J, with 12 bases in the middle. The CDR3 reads CASSFRQGLQYF. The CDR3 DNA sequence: TGTGCCAGCAGCTTCAGGCAGGGGTTGCAGTATTTT.

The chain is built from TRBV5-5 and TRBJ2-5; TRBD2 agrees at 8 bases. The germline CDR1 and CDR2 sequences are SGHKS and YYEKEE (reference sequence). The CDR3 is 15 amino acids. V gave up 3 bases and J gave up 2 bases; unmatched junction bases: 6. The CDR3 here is CASSSTSVEQETQYF. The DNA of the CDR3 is TGTGCCAGCAGCTCGACTAGCGTGGAGCAAGAGACCCAGTACTTC.

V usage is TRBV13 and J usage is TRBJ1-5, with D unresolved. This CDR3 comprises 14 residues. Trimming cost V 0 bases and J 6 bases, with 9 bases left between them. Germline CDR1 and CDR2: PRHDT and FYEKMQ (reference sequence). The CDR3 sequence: CASSLGGRSQPQHF. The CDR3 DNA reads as TGTGCCAGCAGCTTAGGGGGCAGGAGTCAGCCCCAGCATTTT. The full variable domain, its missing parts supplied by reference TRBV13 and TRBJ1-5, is AAGVIQSPRHLIKEKRETATLKCYPIPRHDTVYWYQQGPGQDPQFLISFYEKMQSDKGSIPDRFSAQQFSDYHSELNMSSLELGDSALYFCASSLGGRSQPQHFGDGTRLSIL.

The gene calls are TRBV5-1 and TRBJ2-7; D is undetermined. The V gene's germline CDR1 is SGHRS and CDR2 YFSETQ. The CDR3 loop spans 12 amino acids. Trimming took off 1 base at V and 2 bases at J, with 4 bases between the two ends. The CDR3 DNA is TGCGCCAGCAGCTTGACCACCTACGAGCAGTACTTC. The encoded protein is CASSLTTYEQYF.

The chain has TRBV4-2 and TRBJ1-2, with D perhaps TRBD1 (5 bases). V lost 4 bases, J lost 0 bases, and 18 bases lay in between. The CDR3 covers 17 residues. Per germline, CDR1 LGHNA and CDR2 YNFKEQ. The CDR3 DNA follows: TGTGCCAGCAGCCCCCGGGACGGACCAGTTTCTAACTATGGCTACACCTTC. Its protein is CASSPRDGPVSNYGYTF.

The CDR3 loop reads CASSPRGPAGNQPQHF. The CDR3 nucleotides read TGTGCCAGTAGTCCCCGGGGTCCGGCGGGCAATCAGCCCCAGCATTTT. This chain uses TRBV19 with TRBJ1-5; D gene unclear. Germline V gives CDR1 LNHDA, CDR2 SQIVND (reference sequence). Trimming took off 5 bases at V and 2 bases at J, with 16 bases between the two ends. The CDR3 loop spans 16 amino acids.

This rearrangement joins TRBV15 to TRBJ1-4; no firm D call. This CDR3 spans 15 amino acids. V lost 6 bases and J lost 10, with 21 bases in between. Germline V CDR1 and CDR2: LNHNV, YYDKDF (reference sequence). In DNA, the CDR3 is TGTGCCACCAGACAGAGGGTGGGAGGCGGTGGAAAACTGTTTTTT. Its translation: CATRQRVGGGGKLFF.

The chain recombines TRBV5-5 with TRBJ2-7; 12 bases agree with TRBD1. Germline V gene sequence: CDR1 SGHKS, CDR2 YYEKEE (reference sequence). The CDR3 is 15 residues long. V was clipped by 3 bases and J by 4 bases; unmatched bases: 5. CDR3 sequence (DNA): TGTGCCAGCAGCTCTCCGGGACAGGGGGCTTACGAGCAGTACTTC. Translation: CASSSPGQGAYEQYF.

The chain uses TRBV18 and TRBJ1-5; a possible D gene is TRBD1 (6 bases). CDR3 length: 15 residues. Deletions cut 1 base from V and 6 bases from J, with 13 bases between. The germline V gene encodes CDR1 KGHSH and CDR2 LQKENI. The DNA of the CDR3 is TGTGCCAGCTCACCACTGCAGGGGCGTTCTCAGCCCCAGCATTTT. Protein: CASSPLQGRSQPQHF.

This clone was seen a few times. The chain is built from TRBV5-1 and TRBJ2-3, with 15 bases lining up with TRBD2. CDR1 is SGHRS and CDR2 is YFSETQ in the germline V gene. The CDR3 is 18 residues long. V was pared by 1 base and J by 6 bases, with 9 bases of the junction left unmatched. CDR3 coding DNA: TGCGCCAGCAGCTTGTTTGGGACTAGCGGGGGGATAGACGATACGCAGTATTTT. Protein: CASSLFGTSGGIDDTQYF.

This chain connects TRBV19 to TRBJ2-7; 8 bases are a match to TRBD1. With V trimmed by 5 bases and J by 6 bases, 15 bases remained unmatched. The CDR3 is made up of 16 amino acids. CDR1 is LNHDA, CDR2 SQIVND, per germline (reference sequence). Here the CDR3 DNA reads TGTGCCAGTAGTCCTTCCGGACAGGGAGCCTACTCCGAGCAGTACTTC. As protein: CASSPSGQGAYSEQYF.

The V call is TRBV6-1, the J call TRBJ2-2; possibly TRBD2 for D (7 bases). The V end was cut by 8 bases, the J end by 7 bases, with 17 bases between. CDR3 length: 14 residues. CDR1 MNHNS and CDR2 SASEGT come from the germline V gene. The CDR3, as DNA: TGTGCCAGCTGCTATCTGGGGGGGCGCGGGGAGCTGTTTTTT. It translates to CASCYLGGRGELFF.

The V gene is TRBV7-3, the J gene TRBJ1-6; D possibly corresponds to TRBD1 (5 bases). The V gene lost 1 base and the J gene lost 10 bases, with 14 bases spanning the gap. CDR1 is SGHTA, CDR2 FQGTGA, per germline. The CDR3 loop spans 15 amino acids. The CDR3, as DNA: TGTGCCAGCAGCTTAAGAAGCCAGGGATTGTCACCCCTCCACTTT. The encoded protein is CASSLRSQGLSPLHF. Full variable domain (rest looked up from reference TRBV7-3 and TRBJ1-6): GAGVSQTPSNKVTEKGKYVELRCDPISGHTALYWYRQSLGQGPEFLIYFQGTGAADDSGLPNDRFFAVRPEGSVSTLKIQRTERGDSAVYLCASSLRSQGLSPLHFGNGTRLTVT.

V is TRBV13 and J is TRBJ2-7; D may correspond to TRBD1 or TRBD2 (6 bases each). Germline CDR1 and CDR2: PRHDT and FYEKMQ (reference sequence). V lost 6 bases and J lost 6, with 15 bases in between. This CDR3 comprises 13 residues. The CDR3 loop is CASRDYREVEQYF. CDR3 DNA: TGTGCCAGCAGAGATTACAGGGAGGTCGAGCAGTACTTC.

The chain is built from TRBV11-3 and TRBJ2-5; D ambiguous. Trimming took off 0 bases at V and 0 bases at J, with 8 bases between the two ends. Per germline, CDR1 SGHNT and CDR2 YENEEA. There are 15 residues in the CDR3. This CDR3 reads CASSLEQGNQETQYF. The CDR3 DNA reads TGTGCCAGCAGCTTAGAGCAAGGGAACCAAGAGACCCAGTACTTC.

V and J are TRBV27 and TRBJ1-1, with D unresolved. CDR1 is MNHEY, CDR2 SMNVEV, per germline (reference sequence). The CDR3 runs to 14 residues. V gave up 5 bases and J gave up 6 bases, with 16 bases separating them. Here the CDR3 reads CASSPPLRFAEAFF. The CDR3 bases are TGTGCCAGCAGTCCCCCCCTCAGGTTCGCTGAAGCTTTCTTT.

CDR3 sequence reads: CASSLGGGVNTEAFF. The CDR3 DNA is TGTGCCAGCAGCTTGGGAGGCGGGGTGAACACTGAAGCTTTCTTT. This chain uses TRBV5-5 with TRBJ1-1; D uncertain. The germline V gene has CDR1 SGHKS and CDR2 YYEKEE (reference sequence). The germline V and J ends were trimmed by 0 bases and 0 bases, with 9 bases remaining between them. The CDR3 runs 15 residues.

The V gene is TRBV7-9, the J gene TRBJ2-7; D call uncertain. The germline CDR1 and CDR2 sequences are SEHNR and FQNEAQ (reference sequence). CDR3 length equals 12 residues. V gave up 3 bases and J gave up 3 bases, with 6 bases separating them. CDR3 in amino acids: CASSLARYEQYF. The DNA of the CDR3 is TGTGCCAGCAGCTTGGCCCGCTACGAGCAGTACTTC. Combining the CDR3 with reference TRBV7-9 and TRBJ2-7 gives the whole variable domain DTGVSQNPRHKITKRGQNVTFRCDPISEHNRLYWYRQTLGQGPEFLTYFQNEAQLEKSRLLSDRFSAERPKGSFSTLEIQRTEQGDSAMYLCASSLARYEQYFGPGTRLTVT.

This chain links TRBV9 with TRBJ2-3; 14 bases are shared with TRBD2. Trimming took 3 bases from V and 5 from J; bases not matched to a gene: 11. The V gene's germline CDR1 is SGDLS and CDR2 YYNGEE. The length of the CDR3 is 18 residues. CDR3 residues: CASSERTSGGSRRDTQYF. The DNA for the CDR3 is TGTGCCAGCAGCGAACGGACTAGCGGGGGGTCCAGGAGAGATACGCAGTATTTT. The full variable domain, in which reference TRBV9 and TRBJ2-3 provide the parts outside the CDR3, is DSGVTQTPKHLITATGQRVTLRCSPRSGDLSVYWYQQSLDQGLQFLIQYYNGEERAKGNILERFSAQQFPDLHSELNLSSLELGDSALYFCASSERTSGGSRRDTQYFGPGTRLTVL.